Below are 15 T cell receptor beta chains sequenced from a single sample in a study of identical twins. TCRdb redid the calling of the 5' RACE reads with MiXCR, one entry per CDR3 protein. The data contain 220,000 or so distinct CDR3 sequences, 5.5% to 7% of them singletons. This same sample was also taken into another study, of yellow fever vaccine responses in identical twins.

Material: memory (CD45RO+) T cells sorted from blood. Receptors originate from a woman between 18 and 29 years old in good health.

The chain has TRBV20-1 and TRBJ2-5; 11 positions match TRBD1. The V and J ends lost 2 bases and 5 bases, in that order; junction bases with no gene match: 4. CDR3 size: 14 residues. Germline values: CDR1 DFQATT, CDR2 SNEGSKA (reference sequence). CDR3 residues: CSARRTGGMETQYF. Here the CDR3 DNA reads TGCAGTGCTAGAAGGACAGGGGGCATGGAGACCCAGTACTTC.

This clonotype was detected ten times or more. The chain has TRBV5-1 and TRBJ2-3; D is undetermined. Germline assignment: CDR1 SGHRS and CDR2 YFSETQ. Trimming left V 4 bases short and J 5 bases short, with 5 bases between. The CDR3 spans 11 residues. CDR3 in amino acids: CASSQEDTQYF. The CDR3 region has the DNA TGCGCCAGCAGCCAGGAAGATACGCAGTATTTT.

V is TRBV27 and J is TRBJ2-5, with D unclear. Trimming took off 6 bases at V and 0 bases at J, with 14 bases between the two ends. This CDR3 has 15 amino acids. Germline V gives CDR1 MNHEY, CDR2 SMNVEV (reference sequence). The CDR3 sequence is CASSPGSQYQETQYF. CDR3 coding DNA: TGTGCCAGCAGCCCGGGTTCCCAGTACCAAGAGACCCAGTACTTC.

This clonotype has more than one count but fewer than ten. The chain combines TRBV2 with TRBJ2-5; 7 bases align to TRBD1. J lost 2 bases, V lost 6 bases, and 9 bases had no gene match. The CDR3 consists of 15 residues. CDR1 is SNHLY and CDR2 is FYNNEI in the germline V gene. The CDR3 nucleotides are TGTGCCAGCAGGAAAACAGGGGCCGATCAAGAGACCCAGTACTTC. This encodes CASRKTGADQETQYF.

In its sample, this clonotype was seen many times. V and J are TRBV5-1 and TRBJ1-1; a weak D match, TRBD1 (6 bases). V was trimmed by 0 bases and J by 6 bases, leaving 15 bases between them. This CDR3 is built from 15 residues. Germline CDR1 and CDR2: SGHRS and YFSETQ. The CDR3 nucleotides are TGCGCCAGCAGCTTGGCGGAGGGGGTGAGGGCTGAAGCTTTCTTT. Protein sequence: CASSLAEGVRAEAFF. Supplemented by reference TRBV5-1 and TRBJ1-1, the full variable domain reads KAGVTQTPRYLIKTRGQQVTLSCSPISGHRSVSWYQQTPGQGLQFLFEYFSETQRNKGNFPGRFSGRQFSNSRSEMNVSTLELGDSALYLCASSLAEGVRAEAFFGQGTRLTVV.

This chain uses TRBV12-3 or TRBV12-4 with TRBJ2-3; 9 nucleotides match TRBD1. CDR3 length: 15 amino acids. V lost 6 bases, J lost 5 bases, and 9 bases stayed unmatched. CDR3 protein: CASRPGQGLGDTQYF. CDR3 in DNA: TGTGCCAGCAGACCCGGACAGGGGTTAGGAGATACGCAGTATTTT.

This clonotype has at least ten counts. The chain is built from TRBV5-1 and TRBJ2-3; no firm D call. This CDR3 region has 12 residues. Trimming pared 2 bases from V and 6 bases from J, leaving 7 bases between. Germline loops: CDR1 SGHRS, CDR2 YFSETQ. This CDR3 is CASSFPADTQYF. Written as DNA, the CDR3 is TGCGCCAGCAGCTTCCCTGCGGATACGCAGTATTTT.

CDR3 DNA: TGTGCCAGCAGCCGAGCGGGGGGGTACTCAGATACGCAGTATTTT. It codes for CASSRAGGYSDTQYF. This chain connects TRBV3-1 to TRBJ2-3, with 10 positions matching TRBD2. After removal of 4 bases from V and 4 bases from J, the junction contained 5 bases not matched to a gene. The length of the CDR3 is 15 residues. Germline V gene sequence: CDR1 LGHDT, CDR2 YNNKEL (reference sequence).

This clonotype was seen a handful of times. The chain joins TRBV7-9 to TRBJ1-1, with D perhaps matching TRBD1 (6 bases). Per germline, CDR1 SEHNR and CDR2 FQNEAQ (reference sequence). Trimming shortened V by 3 bases and J by 7 bases, and 9 bases separated the two germline ends. CDR3 size: 12 residues. The CDR3 DNA reads as TGTGCCAGCAGCTTTGGACAGATTGAAGCTTTCTTT. Translation: CASSFGQIEAFF. Using reference TRBV7-9 and TRBJ1-1 for the parts outside the CDR3, the full variable domain is DTGVSQNPRHKITKRGQNVTFRCDPISEHNRLYWYRQTLGQGPEFLTYFQNEAQLEKSRLLSDRFSAERPKGSFSTLEIQRTEQGDSAMYLCASSFGQIEAFFGQGTRLTVV.

This clonotype was counted at least ten times. V is TRBV20-1 and J is TRBJ2-5; D is uncertain. The V and J ends lost 6 bases and 5 bases respectively, with 16 bases between them. This CDR3 comprises 13 residues. Germline assignment: CDR1 DFQATT and CDR2 SNEGSKA (reference sequence). CDR3 loop: CSAPGLDGETQYF. CDR3 DNA: TGCAGTGCCCCCGGATTAGATGGGGAGACCCAGTACTTC.

The sample holds many counts of this clonotype. The J gene is TRBJ2-2, the V gene TRBV6-1, with a weak D call TRBD1 (5 bases). Germline V gene lookup returns CDR1 MNHNS and CDR2 SASEGT. The V end lost 10 bases, the J end lost 2 bases, and 8 bases lay between the germline ends. The CDR3 is 12 amino acids. This chain's CDR3 is CATTDNTGELFF. DNA for the CDR3: TGTGCCACGACAGATAACACCGGGGAGCTGTTTTTT.

V is TRBV6-1 and J is TRBJ2-1; TRBD2 agrees at 7 bases. This CDR3 spans 15 amino acids. V was pared by 6 bases and J by 13 bases, with 18 bases of the junction left unmatched. From germline, CDR1 is MNHNS and CDR2 SASEGT. The CDR3 coding sequence is TGTGCCAGCAGGAGGGAGGGTAGCGGCTCTGGTCGTCAGTTCTTC. It specifies CASRREGSGSGRQFF.

This clonotype was counted only a few times. V and J are TRBV5-1 and TRBJ2-7; unclear D gene. Trimming removed 0 bases from V and 2 bases from J, with 9 bases in between. CDR1 SGHRS and CDR2 YFSETQ come from the germline V gene. CDR3 length: 14 residues. The DNA for the CDR3 is TGCGCCAGCAGCTTGGGGCAGCTCACCTACGAGCAGTACTTC. It yields the protein CASSLGQLTYEQYF.

This clonotype has just a few counts. The gene calls are TRBV2 and TRBJ2-3, with D uncertain. Germline lookup yields CDR1 SNHLY and CDR2 FYNNEI. The CDR3 consists of 15 residues. V dropped 3 bases and J dropped 0 bases, with 10 bases sitting between them. Written as DNA, the CDR3 is TGTGCCAGCAGTGATAGAACAGCTAGCACAGATACGCAGTATTTT. Translated: CASSDRTASTDTQYF.

In this sample, this clonotype turned up a few times. The CDR3 region is CASNKVPTDTQYF. In DNA form, the CDR3 reads TGTGCCAGCAACAAGGTCCCTACAGATACGCAGTATTTT. The chain uses TRBV2 and TRBJ2-3; unclear D gene. Trimming left V 7 bases short and J 3 bases short, with 11 bases between. The CDR3 has 13 residues. Germline V CDR1 and CDR2: SNHLY, FYNNEI.